One T cell receptor (beta chain) is described in this entry. What it recognizes is unknown. Looked up from germline, CDR1 is SQVTM and CDR2 is ANQGSEA. The CDR3 runs to 14 residues. This specimen comes from a study of CD8 T cells in ankylosing spondylitis. General study findings and limits: Eight highly homologous variants formed a TCR beta motif that appeared characteristic of ankylosing spondylitis blood. It was reported that disease-linked clones were significantly enriched in matched ankylosing spondylitis synovial fluid.

TCRdb independently ran MiXCR on the 5' RACE reads; one entry per CDR3 protein. The sample holds around 340,000 distinct CDR3 sequences; roughly 20% are singletons and the top ten take less than 15%. The receptor was derived from a male donor with ankylosing spondylitis or in good health (not recorded which). Sequencing was done on a sample of blood, either unsorted or a sorted T cell fraction (not recorded which). The chain recombines TRBV29-1 with TRBJ2-2; D is possibly TRBD2 (6 bases). CDR3 sequence reads: CSGLSGEVAGELFF. The CDR3 DNA follows: TGCAGTGGGTTGAGTGGGGAGGTAGCCGGGGAGCTGTTTTTT.